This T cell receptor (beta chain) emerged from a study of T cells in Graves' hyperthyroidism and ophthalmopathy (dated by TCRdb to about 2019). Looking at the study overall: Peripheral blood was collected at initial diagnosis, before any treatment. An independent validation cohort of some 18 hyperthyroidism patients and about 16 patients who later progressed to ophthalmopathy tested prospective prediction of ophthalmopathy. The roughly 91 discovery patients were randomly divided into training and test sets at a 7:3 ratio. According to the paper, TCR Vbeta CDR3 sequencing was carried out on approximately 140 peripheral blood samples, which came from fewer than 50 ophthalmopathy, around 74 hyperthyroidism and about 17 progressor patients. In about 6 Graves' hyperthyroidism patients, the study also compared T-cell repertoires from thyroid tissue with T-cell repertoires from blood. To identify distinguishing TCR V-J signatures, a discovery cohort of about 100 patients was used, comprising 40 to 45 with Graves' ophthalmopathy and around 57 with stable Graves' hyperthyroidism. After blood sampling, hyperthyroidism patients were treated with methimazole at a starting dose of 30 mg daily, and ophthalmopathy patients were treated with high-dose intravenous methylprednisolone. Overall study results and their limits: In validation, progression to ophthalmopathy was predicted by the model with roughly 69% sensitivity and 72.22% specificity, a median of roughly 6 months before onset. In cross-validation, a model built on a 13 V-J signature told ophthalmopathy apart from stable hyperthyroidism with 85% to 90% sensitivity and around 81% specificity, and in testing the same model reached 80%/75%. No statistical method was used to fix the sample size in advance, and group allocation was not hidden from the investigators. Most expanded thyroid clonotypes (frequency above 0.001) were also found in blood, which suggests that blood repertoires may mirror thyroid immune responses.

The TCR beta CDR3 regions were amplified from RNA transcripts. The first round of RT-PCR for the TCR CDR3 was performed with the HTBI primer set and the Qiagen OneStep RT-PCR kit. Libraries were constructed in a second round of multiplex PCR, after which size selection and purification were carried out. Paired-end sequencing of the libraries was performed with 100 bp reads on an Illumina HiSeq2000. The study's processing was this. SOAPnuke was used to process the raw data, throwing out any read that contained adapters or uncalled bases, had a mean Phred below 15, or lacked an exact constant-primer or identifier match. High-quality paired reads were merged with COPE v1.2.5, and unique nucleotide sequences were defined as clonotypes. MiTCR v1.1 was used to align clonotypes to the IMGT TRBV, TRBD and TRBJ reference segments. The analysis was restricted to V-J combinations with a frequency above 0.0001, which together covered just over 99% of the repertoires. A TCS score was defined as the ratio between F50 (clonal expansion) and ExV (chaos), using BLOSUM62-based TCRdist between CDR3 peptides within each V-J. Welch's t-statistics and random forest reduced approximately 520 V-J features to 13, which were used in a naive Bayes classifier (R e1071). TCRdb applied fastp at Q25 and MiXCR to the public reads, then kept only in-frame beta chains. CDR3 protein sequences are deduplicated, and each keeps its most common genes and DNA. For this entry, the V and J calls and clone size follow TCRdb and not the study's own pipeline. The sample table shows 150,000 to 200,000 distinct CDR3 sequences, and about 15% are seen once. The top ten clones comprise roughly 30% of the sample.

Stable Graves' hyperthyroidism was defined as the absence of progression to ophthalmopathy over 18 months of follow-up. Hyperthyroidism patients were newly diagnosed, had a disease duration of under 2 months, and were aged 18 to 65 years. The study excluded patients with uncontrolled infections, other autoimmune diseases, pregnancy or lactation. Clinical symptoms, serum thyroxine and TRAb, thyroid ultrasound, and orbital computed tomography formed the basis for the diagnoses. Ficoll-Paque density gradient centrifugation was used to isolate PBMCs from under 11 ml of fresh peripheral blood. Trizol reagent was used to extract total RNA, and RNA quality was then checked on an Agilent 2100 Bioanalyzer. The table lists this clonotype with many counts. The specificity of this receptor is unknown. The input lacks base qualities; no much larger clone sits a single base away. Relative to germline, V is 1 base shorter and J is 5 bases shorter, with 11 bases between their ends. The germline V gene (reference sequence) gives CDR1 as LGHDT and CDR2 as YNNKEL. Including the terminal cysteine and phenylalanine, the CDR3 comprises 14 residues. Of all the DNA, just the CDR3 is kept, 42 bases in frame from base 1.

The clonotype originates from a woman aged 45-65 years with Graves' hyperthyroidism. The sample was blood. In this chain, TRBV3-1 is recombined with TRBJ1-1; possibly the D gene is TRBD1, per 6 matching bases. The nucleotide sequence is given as TGTGCCAGCAGCCAAGTGGGGGGGCAAACTGAAGCTTTCTTT. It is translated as CASSQVGGQTEAFF.